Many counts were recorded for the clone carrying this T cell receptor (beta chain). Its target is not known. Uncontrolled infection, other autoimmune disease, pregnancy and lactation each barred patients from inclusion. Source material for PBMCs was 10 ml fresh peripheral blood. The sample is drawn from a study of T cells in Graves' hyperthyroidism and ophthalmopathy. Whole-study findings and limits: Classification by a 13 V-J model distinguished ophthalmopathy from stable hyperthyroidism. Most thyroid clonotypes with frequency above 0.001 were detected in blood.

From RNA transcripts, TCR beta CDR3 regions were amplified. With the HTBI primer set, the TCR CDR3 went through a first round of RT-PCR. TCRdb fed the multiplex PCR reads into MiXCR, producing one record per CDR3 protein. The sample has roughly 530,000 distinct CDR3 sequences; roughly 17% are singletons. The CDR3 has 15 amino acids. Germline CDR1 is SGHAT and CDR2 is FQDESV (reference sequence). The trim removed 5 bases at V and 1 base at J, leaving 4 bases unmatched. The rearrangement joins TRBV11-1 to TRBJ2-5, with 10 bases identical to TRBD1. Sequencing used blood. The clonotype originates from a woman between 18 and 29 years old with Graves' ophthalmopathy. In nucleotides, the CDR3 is TGTGCCAGCAGCGCGGACAGGGGGTCCCAAGAGACCCAGTACTTC. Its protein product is CASSADRGSQETQYF.